The 23 T cell receptor beta chains presented below share a single source sample, sequenced in a study of prognosis after radiotherapy for stage I lung cancer. It was by two-round multiplex PCR that TCR beta CDR3 was amplified from genomic DNA. First-round PCR, the initial amplification, used primers specific to each TRBV and TRBJ gene. TCRdb passed the multiplex PCR reads through MiXCR, listing each CDR3 protein once. This sample has tens of thousands of distinct CDR3 sequences, with about 41% found just once. The sample in question was PBMCs, obtained before or after stereotactic body radiation therapy (not recorded which). Source of these receptors: a donor of 50 years or more with non-small cell lung cancer.

This clonotype has ten or more counts. J is TRBJ2-7 and V is TRBV7-9; 7 nucleotides line up with TRBD1. Trimming at V came to 6 bases and at J to 1 base, leaving 6 bases not matched to a gene. The CDR3 runs 14 residues. The germline gives CDR1 SEHNR, CDR2 FQNEAQ (reference sequence). CDR3 in DNA: TGTGCCAGCAGTGACAGGGAAAGGTCCTACGAGCAGTACTTC. Its protein product is CASSDRERSYEQYF.

This clonotype was seen only a few times. The chain recombines TRBV3-1 with TRBJ2-3; 7 bases are a match to TRBD1. J was trimmed by 6 bases and V by 3 bases; bases with no gene match: 12. The CDR3 totals 16 residues. CDR1 and CDR2 (germline): LGHDT, YNNKEL (reference sequence). CDR3 coding DNA: TGTGCCAGCAGCCATCTGAGTAGGGGGCCCGGGGATACGCAGTATTTT. Translated: CASSHLSRGPGDTQYF.

The V and J genes are TRBV11-2 and TRBJ2-7; 9 nucleotides line up with TRBD1. This CDR3 region has 14 residues. V lost 4 bases and J lost 4; bases outside the gene matches: 5. CDR1 and CDR2 (germline): SGHAT, FQNNGV. The CDR3 DNA reads as TGTGCCAGCAGCTCGGGACAGGGTTGGTACGAGCAGTACTTC. Translation: CASSSGQGWYEQYF. The complete variable domain, with remaining parts taken from reference TRBV11-2 and TRBJ2-7, reads EAGVAQSPRYKIIEKRQSVAFWCNPISGHATLYWYQQILGQGPKLLIQFQNNGVVDDSQLPKDRFSAERLKGVDSTLKIQPAKLEDSAVYLCASSSGQGWYEQYFGPGTRLTVT.

Judged by abundance, this clonotype is medium-sized. The chain carries TRBV24-1 and TRBJ2-1; 15 nucleotides agree with TRBD2. Trimming removed 4 bases from V and 7 bases from J; junction bases left unmatched: 7. The CDR3 extends over 17 amino acids. Germline assignment: CDR1 KGHDR and CDR2 SFDVKD. The CDR3 sequence: CATSDHNGLAGGNEQFF. In nucleotides, the CDR3 is TGTGCCACCAGTGACCATAATGGACTAGCGGGGGGGAATGAGCAGTTCTTC.

A word on this clonotype: A single base separates this from a much larger clone, so it may be a read error. The chain links TRBV11-2 to TRBJ2-5; no reliable D call. In germline, CDR1 is SGHAT, CDR2 FQNNGV. V lost 6 bases to trimming and J lost 2 bases, with 16 bases between them. The CDR3 contains 15 residues. CDR3 sequence: CASRLMRTEQETQYF. DNA for the CDR3: TGTGCCAGCAGGTTGATGAGAACAGAACAAGAGACCCAGTACTTC.

Concerning this clonotype itself: This may be a read error: a much more frequent sequence differs by one nucleotide. The J gene is TRBJ1-1, the V gene TRBV2; maybe TRBD1 (6 bases). The V gene's germline CDR1 is SNHLY and CDR2 FYNNEI. V dropped 6 bases and J dropped 8 bases, with 10 bases sitting between them. The CDR3 length is 11 residues. The chain's CDR3 is CASRWDIEAFF. As DNA, the CDR3 is TGTGCCAGCAGGTGGGACATAGAAGCTTTCTTT. The full variable domain, completed using reference TRBV2 and TRBJ1-1, is EPEVTQTPSHQVTQMGQEVILRCVPISNHLYFYWYRQILGQKVEFLVSFYNNEISEKSEIFDDQFSVERPDGSNFTLKIRSTKLEDSAMYFCASRWDIEAFFGQGTRLTVV.

There are many counts of this clonotype. The chain is built from TRBV11-2 and TRBJ2-1; 8 bases agree with TRBD2. Trimming cost V 3 bases and J 8 bases; bases outside gene matches: 9. CDR1 SGHAT and CDR2 FQNNGV come from the germline V gene. The CDR3 has 15 amino acids. For the CDR3, the DNA is TGTGCCAGCAGCTTGACTAGCGACCCAACCTATGAGCAGTTCTTC. Its protein is CASSLTSDPTYEQFF.

In its sample, this clonotype was seen many times. The chain carries TRBV9 and TRBJ2-5; D is unclear. V was shortened by 3 bases and J by 5 bases, with 8 bases between the two germline ends. The CDR3 contains 12 residues. Germline V gene lookup returns CDR1 SGDLS and CDR2 YYNGEE. Here the CDR3 reads CASSDRWETQYF. As DNA, the CDR3 is TGTGCCAGCAGCGATAGGTGGGAGACCCAGTACTTC.

This clonotype was observed a few times. A much larger clone differs from this one at a single base, so this may be a read error. J is TRBJ2-6 and V is TRBV6-4, with D maybe TRBD1 (6 bases). CDR1 and CDR2 from the germline V gene are MRHNA and SNTAGT. The CDR3 is made up of 17 amino acids. The ends were cut back, 6 bases at V and 2 bases at J, with 17 bases in the middle. CDR3 sequence: CASSSNADSPGANVLTF. CDR3 in DNA: TGTGCCAGCAGCTCAAACGCGGACAGCCCTGGGGCCAACGTCCTGACTTTC.

This clonotype was recorded many times. The V call is TRBV4-1, the J call TRBJ1-6, with 7 positions matching TRBD1. Germline-derived CDR1 and CDR2 are MGHRA and YSYEKL. The CDR3 runs 18 residues. The V and J ends lost 0 bases and 3 bases, in that order; junction bases with no gene match: 8. The CDR3 reads CASSQDVGGIDYNSPLHF. CDR3 sequence (DNA): TGCGCCAGCAGCCAAGATGTAGGGGGCATTGACTATAATTCACCCCTCCACTTT.

Only a few counts were recorded for this clonotype. This probably arose from a read error, given a far larger clone one base away. The CDR3 DNA is TGTGCCAGCAGTCCTAGCCTCTTGGGCATTACTAGGAATGAGCAGTTCTTC. Protein product: CASSPSLLGITRNEQFF. The rearrangement joins TRBV6-1 to TRBJ2-1; TRBD2 is a possible D gene (5 bases). V dropped 5 bases and J dropped 7 bases, with 24 bases sitting between them. Germline-derived CDR1 and CDR2 are MNHNS and SASEGT. This CDR3 contains 17 residues.

This clonotype appeared a few times. The chain combines TRBV20-1 with TRBJ1-5, with D possibly being TRBD1 (6 bases). The CDR3 runs to 13 residues. From germline, CDR1 is DFQATT and CDR2 SNEGSKA (reference sequence). V was trimmed by 3 bases and J by 5 bases, leaving 11 bases between them. CDR3 nucleotides: TGCAGTGCTAGTACAGGGCATTATCAGCCCCAGCATTTT. Translated, it gives CSASTGHYQPQHF.

This clonotype was seen just once. The chain couples TRBV20-1 to TRBJ2-7, with TRBD1 matching 8 bases. The germline V gene has CDR1 DFQATT and CDR2 SNEGSKA (reference sequence). V lost 0 bases to trimming and J lost 9 bases; unmatched junction nucleotides: 13. The CDR3 spans 15 residues. The CDR3 DNA reads as TGCAGTGCTAGAGATTTTGGTGGACAGGGCGAAGGGCAGTACTTC. Amino acids: CSARDFGGQGEGQYF.

The J gene is TRBJ2-1, the V gene TRBV19; D ambiguous. With 9 bases removed from V and 10 bases from J, the gap between germline ends came to 13 bases. The germline V gene encodes CDR1 LNHDA and CDR2 SQIVND (reference sequence). This CDR3 contains 11 residues. CDR3: CASRKEWEQFF. In DNA form, the CDR3 reads TGTGCCAGCCGAAAGGAGTGGGAGCAGTTCTTC.

This clonotype has at least ten counts. The chain has TRBV7-9 and TRBJ2-3; TRBD1 agrees at 7 bases. The germline V gene has CDR1 SEHNR and CDR2 FQNEAQ (reference sequence). The CDR3 length is 11 residues. With 7 bases clipped from V and 8 bases from J, the junction kept 3 bases outside the gene matches. The CDR3: CASTRQGTQYF. The CDR3 nucleotides are TGTGCCAGCACGAGACAGGGTACGCAGTATTTT.

Regarding this clonotype: One junction end disagrees with the germline gene, perhaps due to a read error. CDR3 DNA: TGCAGTGCTAGAATAACTATCGGGAGAAACGAGCAGCACTTC. Residues: CSARITIGRNEQHF. The chain uses TRBV20-1 and TRBJ2-7; D perhaps matches TRBD2 (6 bases). This CDR3 contains 14 residues. In germline, CDR1 is DFQATT, CDR2 SNEGSKA (reference sequence).

In its sample, this clonotype was seen many times. Here the CDR3 DNA reads TGTGCCAGCAGCCGTAGGACGACCGAAGCTTTCTTT. Translated: CASSRRTTEAFF. The V gene is TRBV12-3 or TRBV12-4, the J gene TRBJ1-1; the D is unclear. The CDR3 has 12 amino acids. V lost 6 bases and J 8 bases, leaving 13 bases between the germline ends.

This clonotype has a count of ten or more. The rearrangement uses TRBV7-2 and TRBJ2-7; 16 positions agree with TRBD2. J lost 5 bases, V lost 0 bases, and 7 bases had no gene match. The CDR3 runs 18 residues. Germline loops: CDR1 SGHTA, CDR2 FQGNSA. The CDR3 DNA reads TGTGCCAGCAGCTTAGCGATGAGGGGACTAGCGGGAGGGAACGAGCAGTACTTC. Its protein product is CASSLAMRGLAGGNEQYF.

A note on this clonotype: This may be a read error: a much more frequent sequence differs by one nucleotide. The rearrangement joins TRBV6-2 or TRBV6-3 to TRBJ2-1; D not resolved. Per the germline V gene, CDR1 is MNHEY and CDR2 is SVGEGT. CDR3 length: 14 residues. Trimming pared 2 bases from V and 6 bases from J, leaving 11 bases between. The CDR3: CASSYRVSFNEQFF. In nucleotides, the CDR3 is TGTGCCAGCAGTTACCGAGTAAGCTTCAATGAGCAGTTCTTC.

This clonotype was counted ten times or more. The rearrangement joins TRBV6-5 to TRBJ2-6; TRBD1 is a possible D gene (6 bases). CDR1 and CDR2 from the germline V gene are MNHEY and SVGAGI. Trimming took off 7 bases at V and 0 bases at J, with 10 bases between the two ends. The CDR3 covers 15 residues. The CDR3 region is CASTQGSSGANVLTF. The DNA for the CDR3 is TGTGCCAGCACACAGGGCAGCTCTGGGGCCAACGTCCTGACTTTC.

The V gene is TRBV6-2 or TRBV6-3, the J gene TRBJ2-7, with 9 bases matching TRBD2. Trimming cost V 7 bases and J 1 base; bases outside gene matches: 5. CDR3 size: 14 residues. Germline assignment: CDR1 MNHEY and CDR2 SVGEGT. The CDR3 DNA reads TGTGCCAGCAAGCGGGAGGAGTTTTCCTACGAGCAGTACTTC. Its translation is CASKREEFSYEQYF.

This clonotype has just one count. The junction departs from the called germline gene at one end, perhaps through a read error. This CDR3 reads CDSSYLTSGGWEQYF. CDR3 in DNA: TGTGACAGCAGTTACTTGACTAGCGGGGGGTGGGAGCAGTACTTC. The rearrangement links TRBV6-9 to TRBJ2-7; TRBD2 matches at 13 bases. Germline-derived CDR1 and CDR2 are MNHGY and SVAAGI. The CDR3 loop spans 15 amino acids.

The chain couples TRBV11-3 to TRBJ1-2; D might be TRBD1 (6 bases). There are 14 residues in the CDR3. Per the germline V gene, CDR1 is SGHNT and CDR2 is YENEEA. Trimming removed 1 base at V and 4 bases at J, with 10 bases between. CDR3 region: CASSLGGQPYGYTF. CDR3 DNA sequence: TGTGCCAGCAGCTTAGGTGGACAGCCCTATGGCTACACCTTC.